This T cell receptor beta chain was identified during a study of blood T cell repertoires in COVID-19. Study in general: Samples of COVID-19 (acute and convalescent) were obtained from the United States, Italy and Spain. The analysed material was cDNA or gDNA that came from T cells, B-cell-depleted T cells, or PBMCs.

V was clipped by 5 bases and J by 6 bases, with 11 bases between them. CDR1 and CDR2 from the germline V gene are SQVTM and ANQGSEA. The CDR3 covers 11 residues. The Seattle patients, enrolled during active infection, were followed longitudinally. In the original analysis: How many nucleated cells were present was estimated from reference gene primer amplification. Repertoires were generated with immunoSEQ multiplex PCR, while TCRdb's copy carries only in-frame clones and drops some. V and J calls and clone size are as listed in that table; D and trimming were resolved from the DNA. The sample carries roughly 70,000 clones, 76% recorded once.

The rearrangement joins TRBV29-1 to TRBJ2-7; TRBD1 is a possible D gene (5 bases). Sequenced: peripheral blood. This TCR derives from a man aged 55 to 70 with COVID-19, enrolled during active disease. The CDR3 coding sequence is TGCAGCGTTCCAGGGATCGGCGAGCAGTACTTC. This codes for CSVPGIGEQYF.